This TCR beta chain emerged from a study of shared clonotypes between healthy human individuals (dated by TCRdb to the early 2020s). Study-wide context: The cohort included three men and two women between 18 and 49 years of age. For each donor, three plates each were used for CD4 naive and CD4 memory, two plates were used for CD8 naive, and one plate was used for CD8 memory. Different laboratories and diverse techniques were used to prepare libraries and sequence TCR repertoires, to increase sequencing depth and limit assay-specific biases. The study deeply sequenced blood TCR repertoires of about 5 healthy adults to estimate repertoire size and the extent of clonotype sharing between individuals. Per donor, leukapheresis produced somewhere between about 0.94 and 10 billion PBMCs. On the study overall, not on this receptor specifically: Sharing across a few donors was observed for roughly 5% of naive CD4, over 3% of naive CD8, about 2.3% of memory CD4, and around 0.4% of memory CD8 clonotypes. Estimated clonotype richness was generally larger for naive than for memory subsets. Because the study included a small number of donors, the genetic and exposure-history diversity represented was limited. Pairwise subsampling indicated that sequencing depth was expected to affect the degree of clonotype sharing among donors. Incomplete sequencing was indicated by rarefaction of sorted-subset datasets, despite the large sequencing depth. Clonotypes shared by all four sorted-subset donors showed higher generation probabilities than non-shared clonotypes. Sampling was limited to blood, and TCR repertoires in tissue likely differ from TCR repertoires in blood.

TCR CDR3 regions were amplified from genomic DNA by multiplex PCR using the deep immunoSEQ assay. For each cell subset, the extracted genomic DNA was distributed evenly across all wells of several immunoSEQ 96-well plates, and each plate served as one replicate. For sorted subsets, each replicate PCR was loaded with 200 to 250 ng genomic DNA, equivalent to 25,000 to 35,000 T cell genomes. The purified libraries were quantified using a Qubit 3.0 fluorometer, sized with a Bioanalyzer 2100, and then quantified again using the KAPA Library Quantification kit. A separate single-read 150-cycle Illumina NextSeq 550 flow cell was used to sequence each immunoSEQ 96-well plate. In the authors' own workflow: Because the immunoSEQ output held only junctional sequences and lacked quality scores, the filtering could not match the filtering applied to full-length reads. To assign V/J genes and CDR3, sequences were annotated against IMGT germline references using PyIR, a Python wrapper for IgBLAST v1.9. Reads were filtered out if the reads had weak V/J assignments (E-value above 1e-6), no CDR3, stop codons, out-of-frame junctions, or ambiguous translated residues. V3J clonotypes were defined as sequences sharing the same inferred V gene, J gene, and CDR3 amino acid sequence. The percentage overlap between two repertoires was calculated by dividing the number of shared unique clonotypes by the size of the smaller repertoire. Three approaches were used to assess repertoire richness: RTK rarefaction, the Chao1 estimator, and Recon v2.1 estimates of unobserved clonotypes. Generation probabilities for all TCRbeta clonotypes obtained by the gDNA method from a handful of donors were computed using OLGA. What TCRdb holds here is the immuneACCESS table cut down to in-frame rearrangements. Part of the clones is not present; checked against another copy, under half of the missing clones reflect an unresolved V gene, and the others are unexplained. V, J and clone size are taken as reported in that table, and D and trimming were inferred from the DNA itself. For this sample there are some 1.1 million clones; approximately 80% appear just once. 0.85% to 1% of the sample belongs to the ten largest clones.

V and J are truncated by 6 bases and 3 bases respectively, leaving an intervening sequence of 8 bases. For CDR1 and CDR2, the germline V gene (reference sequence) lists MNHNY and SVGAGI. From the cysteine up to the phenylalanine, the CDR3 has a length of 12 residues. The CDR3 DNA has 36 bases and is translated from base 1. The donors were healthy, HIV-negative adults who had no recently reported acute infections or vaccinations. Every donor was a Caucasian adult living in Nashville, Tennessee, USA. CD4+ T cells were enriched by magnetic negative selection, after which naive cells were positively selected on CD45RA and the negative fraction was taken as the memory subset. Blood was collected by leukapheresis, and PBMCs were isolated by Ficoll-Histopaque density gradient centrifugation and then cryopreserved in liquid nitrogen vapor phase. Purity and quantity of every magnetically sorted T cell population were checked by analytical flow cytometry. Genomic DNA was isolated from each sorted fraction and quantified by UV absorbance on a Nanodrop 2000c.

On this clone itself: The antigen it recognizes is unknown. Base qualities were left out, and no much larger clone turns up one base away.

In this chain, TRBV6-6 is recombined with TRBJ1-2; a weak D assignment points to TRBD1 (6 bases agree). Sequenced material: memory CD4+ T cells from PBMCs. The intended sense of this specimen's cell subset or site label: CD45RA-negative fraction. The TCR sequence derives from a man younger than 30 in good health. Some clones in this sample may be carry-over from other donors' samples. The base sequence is TGTGCCAGCAGGACAGGTTACTATGGCTACACCTTC. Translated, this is CASRTGYYGYTF.